This T cell receptor beta chain was documented in a study of blood T cell repertoires in COVID-19. Study as a whole: Some COVID-19 samples were acute and others convalescent; all came from the United States, Italy and Spain.

V dropped 6 bases and J dropped 6; count of bases not matched to a gene: 13. This CDR3 region has 18 residues. Germline loops: CDR1 KGHSH, CDR2 LQKENI. Per the authors' pipeline: Amplifying reference gene primers gave estimates of nucleated cell counts. Clones were read by immunoSEQ multiplex PCR, and TCRdb kept only the in-frame ones, dropping some. V, J and clone size reflect that table, while D and trimming were determined from the DNA. The sample includes a few hundred thousand clones, around three quarters of them seen just once. The gene calls are TRBV18 and TRBJ2-6, with 11 bases identical to TRBD2. The receptor was isolated from a woman in her 70s with acute or convalescent COVID-19. Input material: peripheral blood. CDR3 residues: CASSLTSGGHLAANVLTF. In nucleotides, the CDR3 is TGTGCCAGCTCCCTCACTAGCGGGGGCCACCTAGCGGCCAACGTCCTGACTTTC.